This T cell receptor beta chain was profiled in a study of vaccination and CD4 T cells after COVID-19. Study-level information: Recovered patients in the cohort numbered six men and four women, two of them Hispanic.

The Oncomine TCR Beta short-read assay was applied to DNA of cultured CD4+ T cells. TCRdb recomputed calls from the PCR reads with MiXCR, one row per CDR3 protein. Altogether about 25,000 distinct CDR3 sequences are present, less than 40% being singletons, with the ten largest covering around 3.3%. CDR3 length: 15 residues. V shed 4 bases, J shed 7 bases, and the junction held 10 bases outside the gene matches. The germline V gene encodes CDR1 DFQATT and CDR2 SNEGSKA (reference sequence). This clonotype was observed a few times. No antigen is known for it. Time point reported: late sampling 161 to 241 days after vaccination in a few convalescent patients. Treatment reported: roughly 11-day PBMC culture with coronavirus spike peptide pools or control peptides (ViraFEST assay).

The chain joins TRBV20-1 to TRBJ2-1; TRBD2 matches at 10 bases. The starting material was CD4+ T cells from blood, cultured in vitro, obtained about 7 months after SARS-CoV-2 vaccination. This receptor was taken from a human donor who had recovered from COVID-19. The CDR3 nucleotides read TGCAGTGCTACCAACCCTACTAGCGGGATAAATGAGCAGTTCTTC. This encodes CSATNPTSGINEQFF.